Listed below are T cell receptor beta chains from one sample, sequenced in a study of T cells after posttransplantation cyclophosphamide. Assay used: immunoSEQ multiplex PCR; TCRdb lists only in-frame clones, some missing. The profile covers some 3,900 clones, with 83% appearing a single time and less than 7.5% taken by the ten largest. The specimen comprised CD4+ T cells sorted from blood, sampled roughly 220 days after a stem cell transplant with posttransplant cyclophosphamide. These receptors were obtained from a male patient in his thirties who received an allogeneic stem cell transplant from a related donor, was CMV-positive, and had no GVHD. Some T cells may originate from the graft donor. Each CDR3 is given with its conserved first and last residue. A D gene is named only where the DNA matches it firmly. Only part of the rows carry a size: once, few, many, or a class if the clone is expanded.

large,TRBJ2-3,-,TRBV14,CASSQELRDTQYF,TGTGCCAGCAGCCAAGAGCTCAGGGATACGCAGTATTTT
-,TRBJ2-3,-,TRBV7-9,CASSLSVAADTQYF,TGTGCCAGCAGCTTATCAGTAGCGGCAGATACGCAGTATTTT
-,TRBJ2-5,TRBD1,TRBV19,CASSIMLAGGGRETQYF,TGTGCCAGTAGTATCATGTTGGCAGGGGGCGGCAGGGAGACCCAGTACTTC
-,TRBJ2-2,TRBD2,TRBV7-3,CASSHPSSGRRELFF,TGTGCCAGCAGCCACCCGTCTAGCGGGAGACGAGAGCTGTTTTTT
few,TRBJ2-3,-,TRBV9,CASSAMTSPDTQYF,TGTGCCAGCAGCGCTATGACTAGTCCAGATACGCAGTATTTT
-,TRBJ2-3,TRBD2,TRBV19,CASSTSGRPTALDTQYF,TGTGCCAGTTCGACTAGCGGGAGGCCTACGGCCCTAGATACGCAGTATTTT
-,TRBJ1-2,TRBD1,TRBV4-1,CASSQDRTGGGYTF,TGCGCCAGCAGCCAAGATCGGACAGGGGGTGGCTACACCTTC
-,TRBJ2-7,-,TRBV30,CAWSRTDEQYF,TGTGCCTGGAGTCGGACAGACGAGCAGTACTTC
-,TRBJ2-5,-,TRBV18,CASSPRLNQETQYF,TGTGCCAGCTCACCTCGACTGAATCAAGAGACCCAGTACTTC
-,TRBJ2-7,TRBD1,TRBV5-1,CASSLGTGGSYEQYF,TGCGCCAGCAGCTTGGGAACAGGGGGCTCCTACGAGCAGTACTTC
-,TRBJ1-5,TRBD1,TRBV30,CAWTTGGTPNQPQHF,TGTGCCTGGACCACAGGGGGAACTCCAAATCAGCCCCAGCATTTT
-,TRBJ1-3,-,TRBV19,CASRERRSGNTIYF,TGTGCCAGTAGGGAGAGGAGGTCTGGAAACACCATATATTTT
-,TRBJ1-2,TRBD1,TRBV27,CASKLQGVDYGYTF,TGTGCCAGCAAGCTCCAGGGGGTTGACTATGGCTACACCTTC
-,TRBJ2-3,-,TRBV28,CASSLSSVDTQYF,TGTGCCAGCAGTTTATCATCGGTAGATACGCAGTATTTT
-,TRBJ2-5,TRBD2,TRBV29-1,CSVKRGGRYETQYF,TGCAGCGTTAAGAGGGGCGGGAGGTATGAGACCCAGTACTTC
few,TRBJ1-5,TRBD1,TRBV6-5,CASSLQGTGQPQHF,TGTGCCAGCAGTCTACAGGGGACGGGGCAGCCCCAGCATTTT
-,TRBJ1-5,TRBD1,TRBV19,CASSISGDRVGKPQHF,TGTGCCAGTAGTATTTCCGGGGACAGGGTTGGTAAGCCCCAGCATTTT
few,TRBJ2-3,-,TRBV11-2,CASSPNSLRDTQYF,TGTGCCAGCAGCCCTAACAGCTTACGAGATACGCAGTATTTT
-,TRBJ1-1,-,TRBV7-9,CASLTGPNTEAFF,TGTGCCAGTTTGACAGGTCCCAACACTGAAGCTTTCTTT
-,TRBJ2-3,-,TRBV5-1,CASSPTAATQYF,TGCGCCAGCAGCCCCACAGCAGCTACGCAGTATTTT
-,TRBJ2-1,-,TRBV5-1,CASSSNPSSYNEQFF,TGCGCCAGCAGCTCCAACCCGAGCTCCTACAATGAGCAGTTCTTC
-,TRBJ1-1,-,TRBV28,CASSKTVMNTEAFF,TGTGCCAGCAGTAAAACAGTAATGAACACTGAAGCTTTCTTT
-,TRBJ1-4,-,TRBV27,CASGTRKRGTKGEKLFF,TGTGCCAGCGGAACCCGGAAAAGGGGGACAAAAGGGGAAAAACTGTTTTTT
few,TRBJ1-1,-,TRBV6-5,CASSPRTLLNTEAFF,TGTGCCAGCAGTCCCCGGACACTTCTGAACACTGAAGCTTTCTTT
-,TRBJ1-3,-,TRBV2,CASSTTGYGNTIYF,TGCGCCAGCAGTACTACAGGCTACGGAAACACCATATATTTT
-,TRBJ1-3,-,TRBV7-3,CASSSNLQPAGSGNTIYF,TGTGCCAGCAGCTCCAACCTCCAACCCGCGGGCTCTGGAAACACCATATATTTT
-,TRBJ2-1,-,TRBV19,CASSLLEPVFYEQFF,TGTGCCAGTAGTTTACTAGAACCCGTTTTCTATGAGCAGTTCTTC
few,TRBJ2-7,-,TRBV10-2,CASSTGSDEQYF,TGCGCCAGCAGCACAGGTTCCGACGAGCAGTACTTC
-,TRBJ2-5,-,TRBV14,CASSQWADQQETQYF,TGTGCCAGCAGCCAATGGGCAGATCAACAAGAGACCCAGTACTTC
-,TRBJ2-3,TRBD2,TRBV28,CASSLAGADTQYF,TGTGCCAGCAGTCTAGCGGGAGCAGATACGCAGTATTTT
-,TRBJ2-5,TRBD1,TRBV6-5,CASSLTGGRKTQYF,TGTGCCAGCAGTTTAACAGGGGGGCGAAAGACCCAGTACTTC
-,TRBJ2-7,TRBD1,TRBV28,CASTFGTGAIGEQYF,TGTGCCAGCACCTTTGGGACAGGGGCGATCGGCGAGCAGTACTTC
-,TRBJ1-4,-,TRBV20-1,CSVPLEKLFF,TGCAGTGTTCCGTTGGAAAAACTGTTTTTT
-,TRBJ1-2,TRBD1,TRBV6-4,CASSAGTGGYGYTF,TGTGCCAGCAGCGCGGGGACAGGGGGCTATGGCTACACCTTC
-,TRBJ2-1,TRBD1,TRBV7-9,CASSSSRQGTDMNEQFF,TGTGCCAGCAGCTCGTCCCGACAGGGGACAGACATGAATGAGCAGTTCTTC
-,TRBJ2-2,-,TRBV5-1,CASSFGEGAGELFF,TGCGCCAGCAGCTTCGGGGAGGGGGCCGGGGAGCTGTTTTTT
-,TRBJ2-2,-,TRBV7-2,CAIPTLLSRVGAPGELFF,TGTGCCATCCCAACCTTACTAAGTAGAGTTGGGGCCCCCGGGGAGCTGTTTTTT
-,TRBJ2-1,TRBD1,TRBV29-1,CSVGDRGPLYNEQFF,TGCAGCGTTGGGGATAGGGGGCCACTCTACAATGAGCAGTTCTTC
once,TRBJ1-2,-,TRBV7-8,CASSLLSFNYGYTF,TGTGCCAGCAGCTTATTGAGCTTTAACTATGGCTACACCTTC
-,TRBJ2-7,-,TRBV13,CASSLDGRFSYEQYF,TGTGCCAGCAGCTTAGACGGGAGATTCTCCTACGAGCAGTACTTC
-,TRBJ1-2,-,TRBV18,CASSPNRANYGYTF,TGTGCCAGCTCACCTAACAGGGCCAACTATGGCTACACCTTC
-,TRBJ1-3,-,TRBV18,CASSPRDTIYF,TGTGCCAGCTCACCTCGGGACACCATATATTTT
-,TRBJ1-6,-,TRBV6-1,CASSETVGNSPLHF,TGTGCCAGCAGTGAGACAGTGGGGAATTCACCCCTCCACTTT
-,TRBJ2-1,TRBD2,TRBV6-5,CASSRSGGAVNEQFF,TGTGCCAGCAGCCGTAGCGGGGGGGCCGTAAATGAGCAGTTCTTC